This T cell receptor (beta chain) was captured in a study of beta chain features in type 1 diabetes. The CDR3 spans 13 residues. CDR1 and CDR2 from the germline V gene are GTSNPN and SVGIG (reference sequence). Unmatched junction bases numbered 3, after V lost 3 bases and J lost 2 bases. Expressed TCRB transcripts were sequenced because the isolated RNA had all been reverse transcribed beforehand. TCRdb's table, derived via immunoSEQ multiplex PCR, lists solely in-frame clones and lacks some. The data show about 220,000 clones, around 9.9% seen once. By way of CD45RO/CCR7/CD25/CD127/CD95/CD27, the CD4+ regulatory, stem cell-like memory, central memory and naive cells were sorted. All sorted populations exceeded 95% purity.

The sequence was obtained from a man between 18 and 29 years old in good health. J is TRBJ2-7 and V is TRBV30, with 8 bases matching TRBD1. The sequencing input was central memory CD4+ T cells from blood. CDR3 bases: TGTGCCTGGAGCTCGACAGGGGCCTACGAGCAGTACTTC. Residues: CAWSSTGAYEQYF.